Each of the 2 T cell receptor beta chains below was sequenced from the same sample in a study of T cell repertoires in cytomegalovirus infection (dated by TCRdb to about 2019). This specimen's treatment or condition label, per the study, means: in vitro stimulation with specific CMV peptide epitopes to enrich CMV-specific T cells. Sequencing was performed on an Illumina HiSeq 1500. TCRdb reanalyzed the raw reads on its own, using fastp at Q25 for trimming and MiXCR for clone calling, and kept in-frame beta chains. One record per CDR3 amino acid sequence lists the most common genes and DNA. A total of over 100,000 distinct CDR3 sequences appear in this sample, around 30% of them only once. The ten biggest clones cover around 80% of the sample. For these TCRs, the target antigens are not known. This sample comprised CD8+ T cells from cultured PBMCs, obtained from culture after CMV antigen stimulation. Receptor source: a human donor in good health (CMV status not recorded). Some clones in this sample may be carry-over from other donors' samples.

This clonotype appeared once. The chain joins TRBV5-4 to TRBJ2-2, with D perhaps TRBD2 (5 bases). The V end lost 0 bases, the J end lost 7 bases, and 10 bases lay between the germline ends. Germline lookup yields CDR1 SGHNT and CDR2 YYREEE (reference sequence). The CDR3 has 14 residues. The CDR3 DNA follows: TGTGCCAGCAGCTTGGGGGAGATTAGCGGGGAGCTGTTTTTT. Translating gives CASSLGEISGELFF.

V gene TRBV7-2 combines with J gene TRBJ1-5; maybe TRBD1 (6 bases). In germline, CDR1 is SGHTA, CDR2 FQGNSA. V gave up 5 bases and J gave up 0 bases, with 20 bases separating them. CDR3 length: 18 amino acids. CDR3 sequence: CASSPGQPLEYSNQPQHF. The CDR3 DNA is TGTGCCAGCAGCCCCGGACAGCCACTTGAGTATAGCAATCAGCCCCAGCATTTT. Full variable domain (missing parts from reference TRBV7-2 and TRBJ1-5): GAGVSQSPSNKVTEKGKDVELRCDPISGHTALYWYRQSLGQGLEFLIYFQGNSAPDKSGLPSDRFSAERTGGSVSTLTIQRTQQEDSAVYLCASSPGQPLEYSNQPQHFGDGTRLSIL.